The source of this TCR beta chain is a study of spatial heterogeneity in lung cancer. Study details: After resection, follow-up PBMC samples were sequenced when available, at a median of roughly two years later. Findings and limits, study-wide: At resection, ubiquitous expanded tumor TCRs appeared in blood more than at follow-up.

A distinct unique molecular identifier was carried by each TCR cDNA molecule. TCRdb redid the calling of the 5' RACE reads with MiXCR, one entry per CDR3 protein. The sample consists of 100,000 to 120,000 distinct CDR3 sequences, more than 10% of them appearing once. Stated time point: blood at routine non-recurrence follow-up after resection. Extraction of whole RNA from tumor, nontumor lung or frozen PBMC preceded unsorted sequencing. The CDR3 is 13 amino acids. CDR1 is SQVTM and CDR2 is ANQGSEA in the germline V gene. J lost 1 base, V lost 8 bases, and 6 bases had no gene match. This clonotype was found a few times. Its antigen is not identified.

Sequenced material: PBMCs, taken at follow-up. J is TRBJ2-5 and V is TRBV29-1; TRBD2 matches 8 bases. The receptor was isolated from a female donor with early-stage non-small cell lung cancer. The CDR3 sequence: CSTRTSIQETQYF. CDR3 coding DNA: TGCAGCACCCGGACTAGCATCCAAGAGACCCAGTACTTC. The whole variable domain, remainder taken from reference TRBV29-1 and TRBJ2-5, is SAVISQKPSRDICQRGTSLTIQCQVDSQVTMMFWYRQQPGQSLTLIATANQGSEATYESGFVIDKFPISRPNLTFSTLTVSNMSPEDSSIYLCSTRTSIQETQYFGPGTRLLVL.